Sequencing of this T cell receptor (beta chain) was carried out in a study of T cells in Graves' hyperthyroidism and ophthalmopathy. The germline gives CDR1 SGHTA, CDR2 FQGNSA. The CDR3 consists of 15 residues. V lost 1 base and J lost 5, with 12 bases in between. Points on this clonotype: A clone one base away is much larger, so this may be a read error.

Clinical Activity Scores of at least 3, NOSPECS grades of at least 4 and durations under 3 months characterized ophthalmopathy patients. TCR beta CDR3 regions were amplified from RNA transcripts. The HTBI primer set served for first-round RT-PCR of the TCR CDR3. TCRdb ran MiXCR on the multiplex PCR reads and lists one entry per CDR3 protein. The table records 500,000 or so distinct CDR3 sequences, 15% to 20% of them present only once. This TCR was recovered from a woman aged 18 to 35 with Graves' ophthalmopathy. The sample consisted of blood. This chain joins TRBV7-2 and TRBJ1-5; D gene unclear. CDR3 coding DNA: TGTGCCAGCAGCTTAGGAGGGAAGAGCGATCAGCCCCAGCATTTT. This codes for CASSLGGKSDQPQHF.